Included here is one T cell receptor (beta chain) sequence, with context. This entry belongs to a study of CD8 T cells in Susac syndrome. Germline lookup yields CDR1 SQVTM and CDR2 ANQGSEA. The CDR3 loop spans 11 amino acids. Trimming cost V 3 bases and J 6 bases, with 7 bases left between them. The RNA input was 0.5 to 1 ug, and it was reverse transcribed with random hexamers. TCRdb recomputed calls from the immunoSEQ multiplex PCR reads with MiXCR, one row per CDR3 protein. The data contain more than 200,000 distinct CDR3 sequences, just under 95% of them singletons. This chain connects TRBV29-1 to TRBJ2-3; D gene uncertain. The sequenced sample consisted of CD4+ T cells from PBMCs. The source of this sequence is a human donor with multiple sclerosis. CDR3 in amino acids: CSVDPLDTQYF. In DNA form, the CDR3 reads TGCAGCGTTGATCCGTTGGATACGCAGTATTTT.